This entry features one T cell receptor (beta chain) sequence. These data originate in a study of blood T cell repertoires in COVID-19. Germline-derived CDR1 and CDR2 are SEHNR and FQNEAQ (reference sequence). Trimming removed 5 bases at V and 8 bases at J, with 18 bases between. This CDR3 is built from 15 residues. Data came from immunoSEQ multiplex PCR; TCRdb stores just in-frame clones and leaves some out. The sample lists about 44,000 clones, roughly 84% seen once, with roughly 4.4% in the top ten. This TCR came from a woman between 70 and 85 years old with acute or convalescent COVID-19. The chain carries TRBV7-9 and TRBJ1-4; D remains ambiguous. Sequenced material: peripheral blood. CDR3 protein: CASSTRGGVGEKLFF. The DNA of the CDR3 is TGTGCCAGCAGCACAAGAGGCGGGGTGGGAGAAAAACTGTTTTTT.